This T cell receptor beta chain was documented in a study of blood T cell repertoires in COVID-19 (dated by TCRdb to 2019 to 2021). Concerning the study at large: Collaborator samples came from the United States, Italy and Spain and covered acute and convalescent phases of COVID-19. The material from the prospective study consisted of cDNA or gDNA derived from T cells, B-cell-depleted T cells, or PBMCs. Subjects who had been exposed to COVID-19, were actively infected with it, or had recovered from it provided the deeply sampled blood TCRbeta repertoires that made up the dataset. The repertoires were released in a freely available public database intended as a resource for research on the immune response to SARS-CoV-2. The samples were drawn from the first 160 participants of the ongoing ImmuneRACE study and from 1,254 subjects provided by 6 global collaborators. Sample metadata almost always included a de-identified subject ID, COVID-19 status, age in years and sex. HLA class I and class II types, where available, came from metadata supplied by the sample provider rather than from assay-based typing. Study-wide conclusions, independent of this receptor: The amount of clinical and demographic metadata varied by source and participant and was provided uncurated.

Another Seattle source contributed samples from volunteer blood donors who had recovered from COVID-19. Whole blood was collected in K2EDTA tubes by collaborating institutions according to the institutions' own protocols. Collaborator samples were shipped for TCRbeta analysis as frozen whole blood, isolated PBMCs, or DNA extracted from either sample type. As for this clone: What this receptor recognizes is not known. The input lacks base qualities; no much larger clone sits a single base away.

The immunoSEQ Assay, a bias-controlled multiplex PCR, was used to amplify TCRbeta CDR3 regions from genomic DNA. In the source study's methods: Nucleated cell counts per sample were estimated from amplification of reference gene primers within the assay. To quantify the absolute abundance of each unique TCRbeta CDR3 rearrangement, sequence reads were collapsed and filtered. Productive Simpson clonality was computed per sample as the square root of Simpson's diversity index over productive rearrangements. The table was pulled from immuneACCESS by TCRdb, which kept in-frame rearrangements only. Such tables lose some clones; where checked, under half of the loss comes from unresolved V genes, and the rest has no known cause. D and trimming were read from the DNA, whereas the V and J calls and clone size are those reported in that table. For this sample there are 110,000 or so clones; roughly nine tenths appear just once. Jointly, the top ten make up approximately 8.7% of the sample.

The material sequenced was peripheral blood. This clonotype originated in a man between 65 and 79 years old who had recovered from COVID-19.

DNA sequence: TGTGCCAGCAGCTCCACCCCTACTAGCACCGGGGAGCTGTTTTTT. Translated, this is CASSSTPTSTGELFF. The rearrangement joined TRBV7-2 to TRBJ2-2; a weak D assignment points to TRBD2 (5 bases agree). The germline V gene yields SGHTA for CDR1 and FQGNSA for CDR2. The CDR3 contains 15 residues, cysteine and phenylalanine counted. The kept DNA is CDR3 alone, 45 bases in frame from the first base. V is clipped by 4 bases and J by 4 bases, and the sequence between their germline boundaries is 13 bases long.